The 10 T cell receptor beta chains reported below all come from one sample, sequenced in a study of Ad26.COV2.S vaccination and SARS-CoV-2 variants. The table came from immunoSEQ multiplex PCR; TCRdb's copy has only in-frame clones and leaves some out. Of 300,000 to 400,000 clones listed, around nine tenths are singletons. Indicated treatment: 15 to 20 received Ad26.COV2.S at low or high dose, single or two shots; roughly 5 received placebo; per-sample allocation not given. Samples were taken on day 63 after the first vaccine or placebo injection. The sequenced sample was peripheral blood, obtained in a trial of Ad26.COV2.S vaccine versus placebo. The receptors originated from a person between 18 and 59 years old who received the Ad26.COV2.S COVID-19 vaccine or a placebo.

The genes are TRBV2 and TRBJ1-1; the match to TRBD1 covers 8 bases. Trimming took 8 bases from V and 4 from J; bases not matched to a gene: 6. CDR1 and CDR2 (germline): SNHLY, FYNNEI. This CDR3 spans 13 amino acids. CDR3 loop: CASDGQGVTEAFF. The CDR3, as DNA: TGTGCCAGCGACGGACAGGGAGTCACTGAAGCTTTCTTT. Variable domain in full (rest from reference TRBV2 and TRBJ1-1): EPEVTQTPSHQVTQMGQEVILRCVPISNHLYFYWYRQILGQKVEFLVSFYNNEISEKSEIFDDQFSVERPDGSNFTLKIRSTKLEDSAMYFCASDGQGVTEAFFGQGTRLTVV.

The V and J genes are TRBV13 and TRBJ1-3; weak D call: TRBD1 (5 bases). Germline V gene data show CDR1 as PRHDT and CDR2 as FYEKMQ (reference sequence). Trimming took off 4 bases at V and 4 bases at J, with 11 bases between the two ends. The CDR3 has 14 amino acids. The CDR3 sequence is CASSSREGGNTIYF. DNA of the CDR3: TGTGCCAGCAGCTCCCGGGAGGGGGGAAACACCATATATTTT. Combining the CDR3 with reference TRBV13 and TRBJ1-3 gives the whole variable domain AAGVIQSPRHLIKEKRETATLKCYPIPRHDTVYWYQQGPGQDPQFLISFYEKMQSDKGSIPDRFSAQQFSDYHSELNMSSLELGDSALYFCASSSREGGNTIYFGEGSWLTVV.

This clone has only one observation. The chain is built from TRBV7-2 and TRBJ2-7; D ambiguous. The V and J ends lost 1 base and 6 bases respectively, with 13 bases between them. CDR3 size: 14 residues. Germline-derived CDR1 and CDR2 are SGHTA and FQGNSA. The DNA of the CDR3 is TGTGCCAGCAGCTTAGGAGCACTACCAATCGAGCAGTACTTC. This codes for CASSLGALPIEQYF. Variable domain in full (rest from reference TRBV7-2 and TRBJ2-7): GAGVSQSPSNKVTEKGKDVELRCDPISGHTALYWYRQSLGQGLEFLIYFQGNSAPDKSGLPSDRFSAERTGGSVSTLTIQRTQQEDSAVYLCASSLGALPIEQYFGPGTRLTVT.

CDR3 region: CASSVQGAGELFF. DNA of the CDR3: TGTGCCAGCAGCGTACAAGGGGCCGGGGAGCTGTTTTTT. This chain uses TRBV9 with TRBJ2-2, with D possibly matching TRBD1 (5 bases). Trimming took 1 base from V and 6 from J, leaving 7 bases between them. The CDR3 is 13 residues long. Germline assignment: CDR1 SGDLS and CDR2 YYNGEE.

This chain uses TRBV6-5 with TRBJ2-1; 7 positions agree with TRBD2. V lost 6 bases to trimming and J lost 7 bases; unmatched junction nucleotides: 6. CDR1 MNHEY and CDR2 SVGAGI come from the germline V gene. The CDR3 contains 13 residues. The CDR3: CASSRTRLNEQFF. Written as DNA, the CDR3 is TGTGCCAGCAGCCGGACTAGGTTGAATGAGCAGTTCTTC.

The gene calls are TRBV6-2 or TRBV6-3 and TRBJ2-7; 15 bases map to TRBD2. Germline-derived CDR1 and CDR2 are MNHEY and SVGEGT. V shed 6 bases, J shed 0 bases, and the junction held 12 bases outside the gene matches. The CDR3 runs to 19 residues. CDR3 amino acids: CASSAGLAGGPGGSYEQYF. The CDR3 coding sequence is TGTGCCAGCAGCGCCGGACTAGCGGGGGGGCCCGGGGGCTCCTACGAGCAGTACTTC.

The rearrangement links TRBV19 to TRBJ1-2; D uncertain. This CDR3 is 13 amino acids long. CDR1 LNHDA and CDR2 SQIVND come from the germline V gene (reference sequence). Trimming shortened V by 1 base and J by 5 bases, and 8 bases separated the two germline ends. The CDR3 nucleotides read TGTGCCAGTAGTATAGGTTCCGGATATGGCTACACCTTC. As protein: CASSIGSGYGYTF.

V usage is TRBV6-5 and J usage is TRBJ2-1; maybe TRBD1 (6 bases). Per germline, CDR1 MNHEY and CDR2 SVGAGI. CDR3 length: 12 amino acids. The V end was cut by 8 bases, the J end by 2 bases, with 7 bases between. The CDR3 DNA is TGTGCCAGCGGGACAACCTACAATGAGCAGTTCTTC. Protein sequence: CASGTTYNEQFF.

The V and J genes are TRBV28 and TRBJ2-2; D perhaps matches TRBD2 (5 bases). Looked up from germline, CDR1 is MDHEN and CDR2 is SYDVKM. The CDR3 is 16 residues long. V was pared by 6 bases and J by 7 bases, with 21 bases between. CDR3 coding DNA: TGTGCCAGCAGAACATCGGAGGCAGGTTTCGGCGGGGAGCTGTTTTTT. Its protein is CASRTSEAGFGGELFF. Full variable domain (remainder filled in from reference TRBV28 and TRBJ2-2): DVKVTQSSRYLVKRTGEKVFLECVQDMDHENMFWYRQDPGLGLRLIYFSYDVKMKEKGDIPEGYSVSREKKERFSLILESASTNQTSMYLCASRTSEAGFGGELFFGEGSRLTVL.

The chain uses TRBV7-9 and TRBJ2-5; D call uncertain. Germline lookup yields CDR1 SEHNR and CDR2 FQNEAQ (reference sequence). The CDR3 is made up of 14 amino acids. The germline V and J ends were trimmed by 5 bases and 1 base, with 11 bases remaining between them. The DNA of the CDR3 is TGTGCCAGCAGCGCCCCCCGCGGCCAAGAGACCCAGTACTTC. This translates into CASSAPRGQETQYF. The variable domain in full, completed from reference TRBV7-9 and TRBJ2-5, reads DTGVSQNPRHKITKRGQNVTFRCDPISEHNRLYWYRQTLGQGPEFLTYFQNEAQLEKSRLLSDRFSAERPKGSFSTLEIQRTEQGDSAMYLCASSAPRGQETQYFGPGTRLLVL.